This T cell receptor beta chain was profiled in a study of blood T cell repertoires in COVID-19. In the study overall: Acute-phase and convalescent COVID-19 samples originated in the United States, Italy and Spain. PBMCs, B-cell-depleted T cells, or T cells provided the cDNA or gDNA that made up the material.

Original processing notes: For nucleated cells, counts were estimated from reference gene primer amplification. The data were produced by immunoSEQ multiplex PCR, yet TCRdb's version contains in-frame clones alone and is incomplete. V, J and clone size derive from that table, while D and trimming were established from the DNA sequence. This table holds about 74,000 clones, almost 85% found once. Germline assignment: CDR1 SGHDN and CDR2 FVKESK. This CDR3 contains 17 residues. V was clipped by 3 bases and J by 4 bases; unmatched bases: 6. The sample consisted of peripheral blood. The sequence was collected from a man between 65 and 80 years old with acute or convalescent COVID-19. The rearrangement links TRBV14 to TRBJ2-3, with 14 bases aligning to TRBD2. The CDR3 reads CASSQRLAGGPADTQYF. As DNA, the CDR3 is TGTGCCAGCAGCCAGAGACTAGCGGGGGGGCCCGCAGATACGCAGTATTTT.